This T cell receptor beta chain was found in a study of regulatory T cells in long-lasting Graves disease. Time point specified: newly diagnosed GD, antithyroid drugs for less than 3 months. Generation of the TCR library employed RNA extracted from PBMCs. Worth noting for this clonotype: This may be a read error: a much more frequent sequence differs by one nucleotide.

iRepertoire HTBI primers and Arm-PCR of CDR3 regions built TCR beta libraries. TCRdb called the multiplex PCR reads again in MiXCR, with one record for every CDR3 protein. Among about 450,000 distinct CDR3 sequences listed, 15% to 20% were seen once. The CDR3 has 17 amino acids. Germline CDR1 reads KGHSH; CDR2 reads LQKENI. V lost 3 bases and J lost 5; bases outside the gene matches: 12. The same data also went into a second study, on T cells in Graves' hyperthyroidism and ophthalmopathy.

The sequencing here drew on peripheral blood mononuclear cells (PBMCs), taken at new diagnosis, from a patient treated with antithyroid drugs. This clonotype was sampled from a woman aged 30 to 39 with Graves disease. The V gene is TRBV18, the J gene TRBJ2-1; 8 nucleotides agree with TRBD2. The CDR3 loop is CASSPPTGSGGDNEQFF. Here the CDR3 DNA reads TGTGCCAGCTCACCCCCCACCGGGAGCGGGGGCGACAATGAGCAGTTCTTC.